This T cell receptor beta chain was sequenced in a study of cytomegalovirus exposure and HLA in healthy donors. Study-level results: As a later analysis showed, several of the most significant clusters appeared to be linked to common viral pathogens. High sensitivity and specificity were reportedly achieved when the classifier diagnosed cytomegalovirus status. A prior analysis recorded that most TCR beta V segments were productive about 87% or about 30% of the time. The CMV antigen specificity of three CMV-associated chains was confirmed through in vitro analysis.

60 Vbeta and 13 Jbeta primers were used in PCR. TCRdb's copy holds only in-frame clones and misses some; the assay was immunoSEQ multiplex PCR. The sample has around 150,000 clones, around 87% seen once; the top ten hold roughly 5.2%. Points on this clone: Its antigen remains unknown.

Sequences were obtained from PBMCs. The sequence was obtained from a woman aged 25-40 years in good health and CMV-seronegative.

CDR3 region: CASSPEGFSGNTIYF. The DNA for the CDR3 is TGTGCCAGCTCACCGGAGGGGTTTTCTGGAAACACCATATATTTT. The rearrangement uses TRBV18 and TRBJ1-3; D is possibly TRBD1 (5 bases). V lost 3 bases to trimming and J lost 1 base, with 10 bases between them. Germline values: CDR1 KGHSH, CDR2 LQKENI. The CDR3 has 15 residues.